Each of the 26 T cell receptor beta chains below was sequenced from the same sample in a study of beta chain features in type 1 diabetes. The whole isolated RNA underwent reverse transcription, so sequencing captured expressed TCRB transcripts. Method: immunoSEQ multiplex PCR; TCRdb's copy keeps in-frame clones and lacks some. The table has about 930,000 clones, 15% to 20% seen once. The source material was naive CD4+ T cells from blood. These TCRs come from a woman younger than 30 in good health.

This clone occurred a few times. Other DNA sequences in the sample encode the same CDR3. This rearrangement joins TRBV18 to TRBJ1-1; a weak D match, TRBD1 (5 bases). The CDR3 totals 15 residues. The germline V and J ends were trimmed by 0 bases and 4 bases, with 12 bases remaining between them. Germline V gives CDR1 KGHSH, CDR2 LQKENI. The CDR3 spells CASSPPGLLGTEAFF. The CDR3 region has the DNA TGTGCCAGCTCACCACCGGGACTTCTGGGCACTGAAGCTTTCTTT.

V usage is TRBV5-5 and J usage is TRBJ1-5, with 9 bases aligning to TRBD1. J gave up 2 bases and V 2 bases, and 11 bases lay outside the gene matches. Germline CDR1 and CDR2: SGHKS and YYEKEE (reference sequence). The CDR3 totals 18 residues. The CDR3 loop reads CASSLGTGWFLGNQPQHF. CDR3 coding DNA: TGTGCCAGCAGCTTAGGGACAGGGTGGTTTCTGGGCAATCAGCCCCAGCATTTT.

This clone has more than one count but fewer than ten. The chain combines TRBV5-6 with TRBJ2-5; no firm D call. V was trimmed by 0 bases and J by 4 bases, leaving 10 bases between them. Germline CDR1 reads SGHDT; CDR2 reads YYEEEE. The CDR3 length is 14 residues. CDR3: CASSLESVRETQYF. The CDR3 DNA reads as TGTGCCAGCAGCTTGGAGTCGGTCCGAGAGACCCAGTACTTC.

The chain employs TRBV18 and TRBJ2-7; 7 positions match TRBD1. This CDR3 has 17 residues. V lost 3 bases, J lost 4 bases, and 15 bases stayed unmatched. CDR1 and CDR2 (germline): KGHSH, LQKENI. CDR3 in amino acids: CASSPMRTGKMTYEQYF. The CDR3 nucleotides are TGTGCCAGCTCACCTATGCGGACAGGCAAAATGACGTACGAGCAGTACTTC.

This clone was seen only a few times. The V and J genes are TRBV7-2 and TRBJ2-1; the D is unclear. CDR1 is SGHTA, CDR2 FQGNSA, per germline. Trimming stripped 3 bases from V and 10 bases from J, with 16 bases between. CDR3 length: 14 residues. This chain's CDR3 is CASSLRSLKEEQFF. CDR3 in DNA: TGTGCCAGCAGCTTGAGAAGCCTCAAGGAGGAGCAGTTCTTC.

This clone has a handful of counts. The chain employs TRBV7-2 and TRBJ2-7; TRBD2 is a possible D gene (5 bases). Germline V gene lookup returns CDR1 SGHTA and CDR2 FQGNSA. Trimming cost V 2 bases and J 6 bases, with 17 bases left between them. The CDR3 is 15 residues long. The CDR3 sequence: CASSLFQDSTFEQYF. The DNA for the CDR3 is TGTGCCAGCAGCTTATTCCAGGACTCCACTTTCGAGCAGTACTTC.

This clone was detected only a few times. The chain carries TRBV29-1 and TRBJ2-3; 11 bases map to TRBD2. With 7 bases clipped from V and 9 bases from J, the junction kept 12 bases outside the gene matches. The CDR3 runs 14 residues. Germline assignment: CDR1 SQVTM and CDR2 ANQGSEA. The CDR3 here is CSARLAGTRGTQYF. The CDR3 DNA reads as TGCAGCGCTCGACTAGCGGGAACGCGGGGCACGCAGTATTTT.

This clone has a handful of counts. The CDR3 reads CSARLTYEQFF. For the CDR3, the DNA is TGCAGTGCTAGATTAACGTATGAGCAGTTCTTC. The chain joins TRBV20-1 to TRBJ2-1; D gene unclear. Trimming pared 2 bases from V and 8 bases from J, leaving 7 bases between. The CDR3 has 11 amino acids. Germline loops: CDR1 DFQATT, CDR2 SNEGSKA (reference sequence).

This clone showed up just a few times. The CDR3 DNA is TGTGCCAGAAGGGAGGCGAACTCCTACAATGAGCAGTTCTTC. Protein: CARREANSYNEQFF. The V call is TRBV2, the J call TRBJ2-1, with D perhaps TRBD2 (6 bases). The CDR3 covers 14 residues. Trimming removed 9 bases from V and 0 bases from J, with 12 bases in between. CDR1 and CDR2 (germline): SNHLY, FYNNEI.

The chain uses TRBV19 and TRBJ2-3, with D possibly being TRBD1 (6 bases). V lost 5 bases and J lost 6, with 18 bases in between. Germline CDR1 reads LNHDA; CDR2 reads SQIVND (reference sequence). The CDR3 consists of 15 residues. Here the CDR3 DNA reads TGTGCCAGTAGTCCCCGTCCAGGGGCTGGTGATACGCAGTATTTT. Its translation: CASSPRPGAGDTQYF.

The CDR3 is CASSTGQGLETQYF. Here the CDR3 DNA reads TGTGCCAGCAGCACGGGACAGGGCTTGGAGACCCAGTACTTC. V gene TRBV7-2 combines with J gene TRBJ2-5; TRBD1 matches 9 bases. With V trimmed by 5 bases and J by 5 bases, 6 bases remained unmatched. Per germline, CDR1 SGHTA and CDR2 FQGNSA. The CDR3 is 14 amino acids.

Remarks on this clone: This same CDR3 is encoded by further DNA sequences in the sample. The rearrangement links TRBV5-1 to TRBJ2-7; D is ambiguous. The CDR3 contains 13 residues. V was trimmed by 1 base and J by 4 bases, leaving 9 bases between them. The V gene's germline CDR1 is SGHRS and CDR2 YFSETQ. CDR3 DNA: TGCGCCAGCAGCTTGCCCTCTTCGTACGAGCAGTACTTC. Protein: CASSLPSSYEQYF.

This clone was detected only a few times. The chain recombines TRBV29-1 with TRBJ2-3, with 8 bases aligning to TRBD1. Germline lookup yields CDR1 SQVTM and CDR2 ANQGSEA. The V segment lost 7 bases and the J segment 4 bases; nucleotides outside the gene matches: 10. This CDR3 spans 14 amino acids. The CDR3 here is CSALSSGGADTQYF. DNA for the CDR3: TGCAGCGCTCTCTCGTCAGGGGGCGCAGATACGCAGTATTTT.

This clone was counted only a few times. The chain recombines TRBV28 with TRBJ2-7; 10 bases map to TRBD2. Germline-derived CDR1 and CDR2 are MDHEN and SYDVKM. V lost 4 bases, J lost 4 bases, and 7 bases stayed unmatched. The CDR3 has 15 residues. CDR3 sequence reads: CASSSGATSGYEQYF. CDR3 nucleotide sequence: TGTGCCAGCAGTTCAGGGGCGACTAGCGGGTACGAGCAGTACTTC.

In this sample, this clone turned up a few times. This sequence joins TRBV29-1 and TRBJ2-5, with TRBD2 matching 10 bases. From germline, CDR1 is SQVTM and CDR2 ANQGSEA. The CDR3 extends over 14 amino acids. J gave up 2 bases and V 8 bases, and 8 bases lay outside the gene matches. DNA for the CDR3: TGCAGCTCCGGTGGACTAGCGGAACAAGAGACCCAGTACTTC. Its protein product is CSSGGLAEQETQYF.

This chain connects TRBV29-1 to TRBJ2-2, with 8 nucleotides matching TRBD2. This CDR3 is 15 amino acids long. Germline CDR1 SQVTM, CDR2 ANQGSEA. The V gene end was trimmed by 7 bases and the J gene end by 1 base; junction bases not matched to a gene: 8. The CDR3 protein is CSAIPAGVNTGELFF. Written as DNA, the CDR3 is TGCAGCGCAATACCAGCGGGGGTGAACACCGGGGAGCTGTTTTTT.

This clone has just a few counts. This rearrangement joins TRBV10-3 to TRBJ2-2, with 9 nucleotides matching TRBD1. The germline V gene encodes CDR1 ENHRY and CDR2 SYGVKD. Trimming cost V 10 bases and J 3 bases; bases outside gene matches: 9. This CDR3 is built from 15 residues. In DNA form, the CDR3 reads TGTGCCACTCGTCCGGGACAGGGTTACACCGGGGAGCTGTTTTTT. Amino acids: CATRPGQGYTGELFF.

Regarding this clone: Within the sample, other DNA sequences also encode this same CDR3. This chain uses TRBV9 with TRBJ2-2, with D possibly being TRBD2 (6 bases). CDR1 and CDR2 from the germline V gene are SGDLS and YYNGEE. Trimming left V 0 bases short and J 2 bases short, with 8 bases between. The CDR3 consists of 15 residues. This CDR3 is CASSVGGLNTGELFF. The CDR3 nucleotides read TGTGCCAGCAGCGTAGGGGGACTCAACACCGGGGAGCTGTTTTTT.

This clone showed up just a few times. V and J are TRBV28 and TRBJ2-7; possible D gene TRBD1, 5 bases. The length of the CDR3 is 13 residues. Germline-derived CDR1 and CDR2 are MDHEN and SYDVKM. Trimming cost V 7 bases and J 2 bases, with 12 bases left between them. CDR3 DNA sequence: TGTGCCAGCACCTTGACAGTCCCCTACGAGCAGTACTTC. Its translation is CASTLTVPYEQYF. The whole variable domain, filled in from reference TRBV28 and TRBJ2-7, reads DVKVTQSSRYLVKRTGEKVFLECVQDMDHENMFWYRQDPGLGLRLIYFSYDVKMKEKGDIPEGYSVSREKKERFSLILESASTNQTSMYLCASTLTVPYEQYFGPGTRLTVT.

The J gene is TRBJ1-5, the V gene TRBV27; the D is unclear. Trimming left V 5 bases short and J 0 bases short, with 8 bases between. Germline loops: CDR1 MNHEY, CDR2 SMNVEV (reference sequence). The CDR3 totals 14 residues. The CDR3 loop is CASSPLDSNQPQHF. The CDR3 DNA sequence: TGTGCCAGCAGTCCCCTAGATAGCAATCAGCCCCAGCATTTT.

This chain uses TRBV5-1 with TRBJ2-1, with D possibly called TRBD1 or TRBD2 (5 bases each). Trimming took off 4 bases at V and 6 bases at J, with 14 bases between the two ends. The length of the CDR3 is 14 residues. The germline V gene encodes CDR1 SGHRS and CDR2 YFSETQ. The CDR3 region is CASSPGSGRNEQFF. The CDR3, as DNA: TGCGCCAGCAGCCCGGGTTCGGGGCGCAATGAGCAGTTCTTC.

This clone was found a few times. The chain links TRBV28 to TRBJ2-2; 12 nucleotides align to TRBD2. Germline V gene sequence: CDR1 MDHEN, CDR2 SYDVKM. This CDR3 is built from 17 residues. The V gene end was trimmed by 6 bases and the J gene end by 0 bases; junction bases not matched to a gene: 5. As DNA, the CDR3 is TGTGCCAGCAGCCCGACTAGCGGGAGACCGAACACCGGGGAGCTGTTTTTT. Translating it yields CASSPTSGRPNTGELFF.

This chain links TRBV15 with TRBJ1-3; a possible D gene is TRBD1 (6 bases). The CDR3 consists of 15 residues. CDR1 and CDR2 (germline): LNHNV, YYDKDF (reference sequence). Trimming pared 9 bases from V and 0 bases from J, leaving 15 bases between. CDR3 nucleotide sequence: TGTGCCACACAAGACAGGCGATACTCTGGAAACACCATATATTTT. It codes for CATQDRRYSGNTIYF.

The V gene is TRBV29-1, the J gene TRBJ1-1, with 10 bases that match TRBD1. Germline V CDR1 and CDR2: SQVTM, ANQGSEA. V shed 5 bases and J 1 base; nucleotides not matched to a gene: 4. This CDR3 is 14 amino acids long. CDR3 residues: CSVSRTGGNTEAFF. The CDR3 DNA follows: TGCAGCGTTTCGCGGACAGGGGGGAACACTGAAGCTTTCTTT.

This rearrangement joins TRBV4-2 to TRBJ1-5; D perhaps matches TRBD1 (6 bases). This CDR3 comprises 15 residues. Trimming cost V 1 base and J 5 bases, with 12 bases left between them. Germline CDR1 reads LGHNA; CDR2 reads YNFKEQ. DNA for the CDR3: TGTGCCAGCAGCCAAGGGGGGCGTGAGGATCAGCCCCAGCATTTT. Its protein is CASSQGGREDQPQHF.

This clone was observed a handful of times. The chain combines TRBV28 with TRBJ2-7; D is unclear. The CDR3 contains 12 residues. Germline V CDR1 and CDR2: MDHEN, SYDVKM. Trimming took off 4 bases at V and 3 bases at J, with 7 bases between the two ends. The CDR3 bases are TGTGCCAGCAGTTCTACCTACTACGAGCAGTACTTC. Translated, it gives CASSSTYYEQYF.